The 21 T cell receptor beta chains below come from one sample, sequenced in a study of blood T cell repertoires in COVID-19. Assay used: immunoSEQ multiplex PCR; TCRdb lists only in-frame clones, some missing. The repertoire holds about 190,000 clones, with about 80% as singletons. The sample was peripheral blood. The source is a man aged 30-40 years with active or convalescent COVID-19.

This sequence joins TRBV5-1 and TRBJ2-1; TRBD2 agrees at 16 bases. V shed 0 bases, J shed 7 bases, and the junction held 10 bases outside the gene matches. CDR3 length: 19 amino acids. Germline V gives CDR1 SGHRS, CDR2 YFSETQ. Here the CDR3 DNA reads TGCGCCAGCAGCTTGGCCGGGGGACTAGCGGGAGGGCCGGAGAATGAGCAGTTCTTC. Protein: CASSLAGGLAGGPENEQFF.

J is TRBJ2-1 and V is TRBV28; weak D call: TRBD2 (6 bases). CDR3 length: 15 amino acids. The germline V gene has CDR1 MDHEN and CDR2 SYDVKM. V gave up 7 bases and J gave up 8 bases, with 21 bases separating them. CDR3 DNA: TGTGCCAGCACCCGCTACGGGGGTCAAAGGGATGAGCAGTTCTTC. Its protein is CASTRYGGQRDEQFF.

A remark on this clone: Other DNA sequences within the sample encode an identical CDR3. J is TRBJ1-2 and V is TRBV5-4, with TRBD1 matching over 11 bases. V lost 4 bases to trimming and J lost 5 bases; unmatched junction nucleotides: 4. Germline V gene lookup returns CDR1 SGHNT and CDR2 YYREEE (reference sequence). This CDR3 has 14 amino acids. The CDR3 sequence: CASSLGQGAYGYTF. As DNA, the CDR3 is TGTGCCAGCAGCCTTGGACAGGGGGCGTATGGCTACACCTTC.

The chain links TRBV30 to TRBJ1-3, with D possibly matching TRBD1 (6 bases). Germline values: CDR1 GTSNPN, CDR2 SVGIG (reference sequence). V lost 0 bases and J 8 bases, leaving 32 bases between the germline ends. The CDR3 spans 20 residues. The CDR3 coding sequence is TGTGCCTGGAGTGTACACCGGGTGGCAGGGGCAGCCGCCGGGGGGGACACCATATATTTT. It is translated as CAWSVHRVAGAAAGGDTIYF.

The V and J genes are TRBV1 and TRBJ2-7; the table calls TRBD2, which could not be checked here. TRBV1 is reported as a pseudogene. The CDR3 spans 16 residues. The CDR3 DNA sequence: TGCACCAGCGGACGACTAGCGGGAGGGCCGACCTACGAGCAGTACTTC. The encoded protein is CTSGRLAGGPTYEQYF.

CDR3 in amino acids: CATSEGNSPLHF. CDR3 DNA: TGTGCCACTAGCGAGGGTAATTCACCCCTCCACTTT. The rearrangement joins TRBV19 to TRBJ1-6; D is ambiguous. CDR3 length equals 12 residues. V was cut by 10 bases and J by 6 bases, with 10 bases left in between. The germline gives CDR1 LNHDA, CDR2 SQIVND (reference sequence). The full variable domain, completed using reference TRBV19 and TRBJ1-6, is DGGITQSPKYLFRKEGQNVTLSCEQNLNHDAMYWYRQDPGQGLRLIYYSQIVNDFQKGDIAEGYSVSREKKESFPLTVTSAQKNPTAFYLCATSEGNSPLHFGNGTRLTVT.

The chain uses TRBV27 and TRBJ2-1; D unclear. Trimming took 2 bases from V and 9 from J, leaving 11 bases between them. In germline, CDR1 is MNHEY, CDR2 SMNVEV (reference sequence). CDR3 length: 13 residues. In DNA, the CDR3 is TGTGCCAGCAGTTTAAGTCGGAGCAGTGAGCAGTTCTTC. It encodes CASSLSRSSEQFF.

Only one count was recorded for this clone. The CDR3 loop is CASSLLGTGGGYTF. CDR3 nucleotide sequence: TGTGCCAGCAGTTTACTGGGGACAGGGGGTGGCTACACCTTC. V is TRBV28 and J is TRBJ1-2; 11 nucleotides agree with TRBD1. V gave up 2 bases and J gave up 7 bases; unmatched junction bases: 3. Germline CDR1 MDHEN, CDR2 SYDVKM. The CDR3 has 14 residues.

This chain links TRBV9 with TRBJ2-6; TRBD1 aligns across 7 bases. The V gene's germline CDR1 is SGDLS and CDR2 YYNGEE. The V and J ends lost 0 bases and 0 bases, in that order; junction bases with no gene match: 21. The CDR3 sequence is 23 residues long. The CDR3: CASSVASKLPGQTISSGANVLTF. The DNA of the CDR3 is TGTGCCAGCAGCGTAGCTTCCAAGTTACCGGGACAGACGATCAGCTCTGGGGCCAACGTCCTGACTTTC. The full variable domain, in which reference TRBV9 and TRBJ2-6 provide the parts outside the CDR3, is DSGVTQTPKHLITATGQRVTLRCSPRSGDLSVYWYQQSLDQGLQFLIQYYNGEERAKGNILERFSAQQFPDLHSELNLSSLELGDSALYFCASSVASKLPGQTISSGANVLTFGAGSRLTVL.

This clone appeared once. The gene calls are TRBV24-1 and TRBJ2-2; 8 nucleotides align to TRBD1. The length of the CDR3 is 16 residues. The J segment lost 4 bases and the V segment lost 2 bases, leaving 5 bases of the junction unmatched. Germline CDR1 is KGHDR and CDR2 is SFDVKD. The DNA of the CDR3 is TGTGCCACCAGTGATTGGCTGACAGGGGCCACCGGGGAGCTGTTTTTT. Amino acids: CATSDWLTGATGELFF.

The rearrangement uses TRBV3-1 (or the pseudogene TRBV3-2) and TRBJ1-3, with no clear D. This CDR3 spans 15 amino acids. Germline V gives CDR1 LGHDT, CDR2 YNNKEL (reference sequence). The germline V and J ends were trimmed by 4 bases and 6 bases, with 16 bases remaining between them. CDR3 loop: CASSPGGTLANTIYF. CDR3 DNA: TGTGCCAGCAGCCCCGGAGGTACTCTGGCAAACACCATATATTTT.

V and J are TRBV10-1 and TRBJ2-3; D remains unclear. Germline V gene lookup returns CDR1 WNHNN and CDR2 SYGVQD (reference sequence). The CDR3 length is 13 residues. V lost 0 bases to trimming and J lost 7 bases, with 8 bases between them. The chain's CDR3 is CASSESRQYTQYF. CDR3 bases: TGCGCCAGCAGTGAGTCGAGGCAATATACGCAGTATTTT.

The chain links TRBV19 to TRBJ2-5, with D tentatively TRBD2 (6 bases). The CDR3 contains 15 residues. Germline loops: CDR1 LNHDA, CDR2 SQIVND (reference sequence). Trimming removed 7 bases from V and 5 bases from J, with 20 bases in between. The DNA of the CDR3 is TGTGCCAGTACCACCCCCTGCGGGGTCGCGGAGACCCAGTACTTC. It encodes CASTTPCGVAETQYF.

The genes are TRBV19 and TRBJ1-1; D is uncertain. The CDR3 is 14 amino acids. Per germline, CDR1 LNHDA and CDR2 SQIVND (reference sequence). V lost 5 bases to trimming and J lost 3 bases, with 13 bases between them. CDR3 protein: CASSDASVHTEAFF. The CDR3 DNA reads as TGTGCCAGTAGTGATGCCTCGGTCCACACTGAAGCTTTCTTT.

The rearrangement uses TRBV18 and TRBJ2-3, with D possibly TRBD1 on 6 matching bases. Trimming removed 4 bases from V and 0 bases from J, with 8 bases in between. The CDR3 runs 14 residues. CDR1 is KGHSH and CDR2 is LQKENI in the germline V gene. The CDR3 DNA follows: TGTGCCAGCTCACAAGGGGGTAGCACAGATACGCAGTATTTT. Its translation is CASSQGGSTDTQYF.

The chain employs TRBV27 and TRBJ1-5, with a weak D call TRBD1 (5 bases). Between the trimmed V and J ends, which lost 1 base and 6 bases, there was a span of 10 bases. The germline V gene has CDR1 MNHEY and CDR2 SMNVEV (reference sequence). This CDR3 is built from 14 residues. Here the CDR3 reads CASSLYERGQPQHF. In DNA, the CDR3 is TGTGCCAGCAGTTTATACGAAAGGGGTCAGCCCCAGCATTTT.

This clone was counted a single time. The V gene is TRBV7-6, the J gene TRBJ1-1, with D perhaps matching TRBD1 (6 bases). CDR1 SGHVS and CDR2 FNYEAQ come from the germline V gene. The CDR3 length is 15 residues. V was shortened by 5 bases and J by 5 bases, with 18 bases between the two germline ends. CDR3 in amino acids: CASSLGGGGWTEAFF. CDR3 nucleotides: TGTGCCAGCAGCCTAGGCGGGGGGGGCTGGACTGAAGCTTTCTTT. The entire variable domain, with the rest obtained from reference TRBV7-6 and TRBJ1-1, is as follows: GAGVSQSPRYKVTKRGQDVALRCDPISGHVSLYWYRQALGQGPEFLTYFNYEAQQDKSGLPNDRFSAERPEGSISTLTIQRTEQRDSAMYRCASSLGGGGWTEAFFGQGTRLTVV.

The rearrangement uses TRBV9 and TRBJ1-2; TRBD1 is a possible D gene (5 bases). From germline, CDR1 is SGDLS and CDR2 YYNGEE. The CDR3 is made up of 16 amino acids. V lost 3 bases and J lost 2, with 17 bases in between. The CDR3 sequence: CASSAPLGTGNYGYTF. CDR3 coding DNA: TGTGCCAGCAGCGCCCCCCTCGGTACAGGAAACTATGGCTACACCTTC.

J is TRBJ1-4 and V is TRBV15; the D gene is possibly TRBD1 (6 bases). V lost 0 bases to trimming and J lost 8 bases, with 10 bases between them. Germline V gene lookup returns CDR1 LNHNV and CDR2 YYDKDF (reference sequence). The CDR3 is 14 residues long. The CDR3 here is CATSRDGQSEKLFF. The CDR3 coding sequence is TGTGCCACCAGCAGAGATGGACAGTCGGAAAAACTGTTTTTT.

The rearrangement joins TRBV11-3 to TRBJ2-3, with 8 bases aligning to TRBD2. The germline V gene has CDR1 SGHNT and CDR2 YENEEA. This CDR3 contains 19 residues. J was trimmed by 2 bases and V by 4 bases; bases with no gene match: 17. In DNA, the CDR3 is TGTGCCAGCAGCTCCTACTTAGTACCTGAGGGACTAGACACAGATACGCAGTATTTT. Protein product: CASSSYLVPEGLDTDTQYF.

The sample holds one count of this clone. V is TRBV7-9 and J is TRBJ1-3; D possibly corresponds to TRBD1 (5 bases). This CDR3 contains 16 residues. V was cut by 5 bases and J by 2 bases, with 16 bases left in between. Per the germline V gene, CDR1 is SEHNR and CDR2 is FQNEAQ (reference sequence). CDR3 bases: TGTGCCAGCAGCGGATATACAGGCTTCCCTGGAAACACCATATATTTT. Its protein is CASSGYTGFPGNTIYF.